Following are 31 T cell receptor beta chains from one sample sequenced in a study of cytomegalovirus exposure and HLA in healthy donors. The PCR used 60 Vbeta and 13 Jbeta primers. Clones were sequenced by immunoSEQ multiplex PCR, and TCRdb holds only the in-frame ones, with some missing. The sample has approximately 100,000 clones; roughly 69% are singletons. The sample consisted of PBMCs. All receptors come from a man aged 25-40 years in good health and CMV-seropositive.

The genes are TRBV11-3 and TRBJ1-4; no reliable D call. V lost 5 bases and J lost 6, with 13 bases in between. Germline assignment: CDR1 SGHNT and CDR2 YENEEA. The CDR3 spans 14 residues. The CDR3 loop reads CASSRVTEDEKLFF. The CDR3 region has the DNA TGTGCCAGCAGCCGCGTGACGGAGGATGAAAAACTGTTTTTT.

J is TRBJ1-6 and V is TRBV6-5; D gene unclear. The germline V gene encodes CDR1 MNHEY and CDR2 SVGAGI. V was clipped by 6 bases and J by 0 bases, with 9 bases between them. The CDR3 sequence is 15 residues long. The CDR3 bases are TGTGCCAGCAGGTCGGTGAGCTCCTATAATTCACCCCTCCACTTT. This sequence encodes CASRSVSSYNSPLHF.

The J gene is TRBJ2-7, the V gene TRBV18; 10 bases fit TRBD1. The V gene's germline CDR1 is KGHSH and CDR2 LQKENI. The CDR3 runs 14 residues. J lost 3 bases, V lost 6 bases, and 5 bases had no gene match. CDR3 sequence (DNA): TGTGCCAGCTCGACAGGGGGCACGGACTACGAGCAGTACTTC. Its translation is CASSTGGTDYEQYF.

The rearrangement uses TRBV7-9 and TRBJ2-3; 12 nucleotides agree with TRBD2. Germline lookup yields CDR1 SEHNR and CDR2 FQNEAQ (reference sequence). V lost 8 bases and J lost 6; bases outside the gene matches: 12. The CDR3 sequence is 16 residues long. The CDR3 nucleotides are TGTGCCAGCGTTCAAGGGTCTAGCGGGGGGGCGGATACGCAGTATTTT. Amino acids: CASVQGSSGGADTQYF.

The chain has TRBV28 and TRBJ2-3; TRBD2 might be the D (7 bases). The CDR3 totals 15 residues. V lost 3 bases and J lost 5, with 15 bases in between. From germline, CDR1 is MDHEN and CDR2 SYDVKM. Here the CDR3 DNA reads TGTGCCAGCAGTTTGGGGGGAGGGACATTAGATACGCAGTATTTT. Amino acid sequence: CASSLGGGTLDTQYF.

This clone was counted between two and nine times. The V call is TRBV7-9, the J call TRBJ2-5, with TRBD2 matching over 10 bases. The germline gives CDR1 SEHNR, CDR2 FQNEAQ (reference sequence). This CDR3 contains 15 residues. V dropped 0 bases and J dropped 5; count of bases not matched to a gene: 3. The CDR3, as DNA: TGTGCCAGCAGCTTAGCTAGCGGGGGGATGGAGACCCAGTACTTC. Translation: CASSLASGGMETQYF.

The chain joins TRBV6-5 to TRBJ2-7; 12 positions agree with TRBD1. After removal of 6 bases from V and 7 bases from J, the junction contained 7 bases not matched to a gene. The germline CDR1 and CDR2 sequences are MNHEY and SVGAGI. This CDR3 comprises 14 residues. The CDR3 bases are TGTGCCAGCAGGCCGGGACAGGGGGCGGGGGAGCAGTACTTC. It yields the protein CASRPGQGAGEQYF.

The gene calls are TRBV2 and TRBJ2-2; 8 nucleotides agree with TRBD2. Trimming at V came to 6 bases and at J to 6 bases, leaving 12 bases not matched to a gene. Germline loops: CDR1 SNHLY, CDR2 FYNNEI. The CDR3 is 16 amino acids. The chain's CDR3 is CASSRTSPSGSGELFF. CDR3 DNA sequence: TGTGCCAGCAGCCGGACTAGCCCGTCGGGGTCCGGGGAGCTGTTTTTT.

The chain combines TRBV2 with TRBJ1-5; TRBD1 aligns across 7 bases. The CDR3 has 15 amino acids. Unmatched junction bases numbered 6, after V lost 1 base and J lost 6 bases. CDR1 SNHLY and CDR2 FYNNEI come from the germline V gene. The CDR3 loop is CASSEGTGVGQPQHF. DNA for the CDR3: TGTGCCAGCAGTGAAGGAACAGGGGTCGGTCAGCCCCAGCATTTT. The complete variable domain, with remaining parts taken from reference TRBV2 and TRBJ1-5, reads EPEVTQTPSHQVTQMGQEVILRCVPISNHLYFYWYRQILGQKVEFLVSFYNNEISEKSEIFDDQFSVERPDGSNFTLKIRSTKLEDSAMYFCASSEGTGVGQPQHFGDGTRLSIL.

This clone was found a few times. The rearrangement uses TRBV5-4 and TRBJ1-6; 8 bases agree with TRBD1. This CDR3 region has 14 residues. Germline CDR1 and CDR2: SGHNT and YYREEE (reference sequence). Unmatched junction bases numbered 5, after V lost 2 bases and J lost 10 bases. The DNA for the CDR3 is TGTGCCAGCAGCTTCGGACAGGGTGGATCACCCCTCCACTTT. It yields the protein CASSFGQGGSPLHF.

V gene TRBV2 combines with J gene TRBJ2-1; 16 bases line up with TRBD2. V dropped 7 bases and J dropped 6; count of bases not matched to a gene: 3. This CDR3 comprises 15 residues. Germline values: CDR1 SNHLY, CDR2 FYNNEI. The CDR3 bases are TGTGCCAGCACAGGGACTAGCGGGGGGGCCAATGAGCAGTTCTTC. This sequence encodes CASTGTSGGANEQFF.

The chain uses TRBV11-2 and TRBJ2-2; 7 positions match TRBD2. Trimming took 4 bases from V and 5 from J; bases not matched to a gene: 10. The CDR3 has 16 residues. Germline V lookup: CDR1 SGHAT, CDR2 FQNNGV. The chain's CDR3 is CASSSWASGDTGELFF. Written as DNA, the CDR3 is TGTGCCAGCAGCTCCTGGGCCAGCGGGGATACCGGGGAGCTGTTTTTT. Looking up the rest from reference TRBV11-2 and TRBJ2-2 gives the full variable domain: EAGVAQSPRYKIIEKRQSVAFWCNPISGHATLYWYQQILGQGPKLLIQFQNNGVVDDSQLPKDRFSAERLKGVDSTLKIQPAKLEDSAVYLCASSSWASGDTGELFFGEGSRLTVL.

The chain recombines TRBV12-5 with TRBJ2-3; 10 bases fit TRBD2. The CDR3 spans 15 residues. V lost 2 bases, J lost 4 bases, and 3 bases stayed unmatched. The germline V gene has CDR1 LGHNT and CDR2 FRNRAP. CDR3: CASGLSGGASDTQYF. The CDR3 DNA reads TGTGCTAGTGGTTTGAGCGGGGGGGCCTCAGATACGCAGTATTTT.

This clone was seen at least ten times. The chain couples TRBV4-1 to TRBJ1-3, with D tentatively TRBD1 (6 bases). Trimming removed 4 bases at V and 2 bases at J, with 15 bases between. Germline-derived CDR1 and CDR2 are MGHRA and YSYEKL. The CDR3 extends over 16 amino acids. CDR3 region: CASSRDDRSTGNTIYF. Written as DNA, the CDR3 is TGCGCCAGCAGCCGAGACGACAGGTCTACTGGAAACACCATATATTTT.

This clone was seen only a few times. V gene TRBV19 combines with J gene TRBJ2-3, with D maybe TRBD2 (7 bases). Trimming pared 1 base from V and 4 bases from J, leaving 18 bases between. Germline-derived CDR1 and CDR2 are LNHDA and SQIVND (reference sequence). The CDR3 extends over 17 amino acids. The CDR3 loop is CASSIAILGGAPDTQYF. Written as DNA, the CDR3 is TGTGCCAGTAGTATAGCCATCCTGGGGGGGGCCCCAGATACGCAGTATTTT. Full variable domain (missing parts from reference TRBV19 and TRBJ2-3): DGGITQSPKYLFRKEGQNVTLSCEQNLNHDAMYWYRQDPGQGLRLIYYSQIVNDFQKGDIAEGYSVSREKKESFPLTVTSAQKNPTAFYLCASSIAILGGAPDTQYFGPGTRLTVL.

This rearrangement joins TRBV7-2 to TRBJ1-2; 7 nucleotides align to TRBD1. Germline V gives CDR1 SGHTA, CDR2 FQGNSA. This CDR3 region has 17 residues. The trim removed 4 bases at V and 4 bases at J, leaving 15 bases unmatched. This chain's CDR3 is CASSYRLAGTVGYGYTF. CDR3 nucleotide sequence: TGTGCCAGCAGCTATAGATTAGCCGGGACAGTTGGCTATGGCTACACCTTC.

About this clone itself: Other DNA sequences in this specimen translate into the identical CDR3. The chain links TRBV5-4 to TRBJ2-5, with 8 bases fitting TRBD2. This CDR3 is built from 14 residues. Germline loops: CDR1 SGHNT, CDR2 YYREEE (reference sequence). After removal of 5 bases from V and 2 bases from J, the junction contained 5 bases not matched to a gene. The CDR3, as DNA: TGTGCCAGCAGTGGTACTAGCGGACAAGAGACCCAGTACTTC. Translation: CASSGTSGQETQYF.

The chain recombines TRBV5-1 with TRBJ1-1, with a tentative D call TRBD1 (5 bases). The CDR3 is 15 amino acids. Germline values: CDR1 SGHRS, CDR2 YFSETQ. Trimming cost V 3 bases and J 5 bases, with 17 bases left between them. The CDR3 loop reads CASSSPGQGGTEAFF. The CDR3 DNA follows: TGCGCCAGCAGCTCGCCGGGCCAGGGAGGGACTGAAGCTTTCTTT.

In DNA form, the CDR3 reads TGTTCCCTCCGCTTCGGGGAGACCCAGTACTTC. This gives the protein CSLRFGETQYF. The chain recombines TRBV7-9 with TRBJ2-5; no definite D call. Per the germline V gene, CDR1 is SEHNR and CDR2 is FQNEAQ (reference sequence). The CDR3 has 11 residues.

The chain recombines TRBV6-1 with TRBJ1-1; D not resolved. Germline V gene data show CDR1 as MNHNS and CDR2 as SASEGT. The V end was cut by 4 bases, the J end by 8 bases, with 11 bases between. The CDR3 covers 12 residues. The CDR3: CASSVPGTEAFF. Here the CDR3 DNA reads TGTGCCAGCAGTGTACCAGGAACGGAAGCTTTCTTT.

The genes are TRBV5-1 and TRBJ2-2; the D gene is possibly TRBD2 (5 bases). The CDR3 contains 14 residues. V lost 1 base to trimming and J lost 6 bases, with 10 bases between them. Germline V gene data show CDR1 as SGHRS and CDR2 as YFSETQ. This CDR3 is CASSLRTDSGELFF. The CDR3 DNA is TGCGCCAGCAGCTTGCGTACGGACTCCGGGGAGCTGTTTTTT.

V is TRBV20-1 and J is TRBJ1-1; D might be TRBD1 (5 bases). This CDR3 has 11 amino acids. CDR1 and CDR2 from the germline V gene are DFQATT and SNEGSKA (reference sequence). Trimming removed 1 base at V and 8 bases at J, with 8 bases between. CDR3 bases: TGCAGTGCTAGAGGACAGAACGAAGCTTTCTTT. This gives the protein CSARGQNEAFF.

In its sample, this clone was seen a few times. The V gene is TRBV13, the J gene TRBJ2-6; D is ambiguous. The ends were cut back, 5 bases at V and 3 bases at J, with 20 bases in the middle. CDR1 and CDR2 from the germline V gene are PRHDT and FYEKMQ (reference sequence). The length of the CDR3 is 18 residues. This CDR3 reads CASSPPLLPGVGANVLTF. As DNA, the CDR3 is TGTGCCAGCAGCCCCCCACTTCTTCCCGGTGTTGGGGCCAACGTCCTGACTTTC.

V gene TRBV19 combines with J gene TRBJ2-2; TRBD1 aligns across 7 bases. This CDR3 has 15 residues. Trimming took 5 bases from V and 5 from J; bases not matched to a gene: 8. The germline CDR1 and CDR2 sequences are LNHDA and SQIVND (reference sequence). CDR3: CASSGRDRRTGELFF. CDR3 in DNA: TGTGCCAGTAGTGGTCGGGACAGACGAACCGGGGAGCTGTTTTTT. Filled out from reference TRBV19 and TRBJ2-2, the complete variable domain reads DGGITQSPKYLFRKEGQNVTLSCEQNLNHDAMYWYRQDPGQGLRLIYYSQIVNDFQKGDIAEGYSVSREKKESFPLTVTSAQKNPTAFYLCASSGRDRRTGELFFGEGSRLTVL.

The V call is TRBV7-2, the J call TRBJ2-5, with TRBD2 identical over 9 bases. V lost 5 bases and J lost 4; bases outside the gene matches: 8. The CDR3 totals 15 residues. From germline, CDR1 is SGHTA and CDR2 FQGNSA. The CDR3 reads CASSQQRGAGETQYF. CDR3 DNA: TGTGCCAGCAGCCAGCAGCGGGGGGCGGGAGAGACCCAGTACTTC. Filled out from reference TRBV7-2 and TRBJ2-5, the complete variable domain reads GAGVSQSPSNKVTEKGKDVELRCDPISGHTALYWYRQSLGQGLEFLIYFQGNSAPDKSGLPSDRFSAERTGGSVSTLTIQRTQQEDSAVYLCASSQQRGAGETQYFGPGTRLLVL.

The chain couples TRBV7-9 to TRBJ2-7; possible D gene TRBD1, 5 bases. With 4 bases removed from V and 2 bases from J, the gap between germline ends came to 12 bases. Germline loops: CDR1 SEHNR, CDR2 FQNEAQ (reference sequence). The CDR3 is 14 amino acids. Here the CDR3 DNA reads TGTGCCAGCAGCTCACAGACAGACCCCTACGAGCAGTACTTC. This translates into CASSSQTDPYEQYF.

The gene calls are TRBV29-1 and TRBJ1-3; possibly TRBD1 for D (5 bases). Between the trimmed V and J ends, which lost 5 bases and 0 bases, there was a span of 11 bases. This CDR3 contains 14 residues. Germline V gene data show CDR1 as SQVTM and CDR2 as ANQGSEA. The DNA of the CDR3 is TGCAGCGTTCAGGGATTCCTCTCTGGAAACACCATATATTTT. Translated: CSVQGFLSGNTIYF.

V and J are TRBV5-6 and TRBJ1-3; D gene unclear. Trimming left V 2 bases short and J 3 bases short, with 6 bases between. The CDR3 contains 13 residues. CDR1 is SGHDT, CDR2 YYEEEE, per germline. The CDR3 sequence is CASSFQVGNTIYF. For the CDR3, the DNA is TGTGCCAGCAGCTTCCAGGTTGGAAACACCATATATTTT. Looking up the rest from reference TRBV5-6 and TRBJ1-3 gives the full variable domain: DAGVTQSPTHLIKTRGQQVTLRCSPKSGHDTVSWYQQALGQGPQFIFQYYEEEERQRGNFPDRFSGHQFPNYSSELNVNALLLGDSALYLCASSFQVGNTIYFGEGSWLTVV.

The chain carries TRBV5-1 and TRBJ2-5; D not resolved. Germline V lookup: CDR1 SGHRS, CDR2 YFSETQ. V was pared by 1 base and J by 1 base, with 5 bases between. The CDR3 is made up of 13 amino acids. The CDR3 here is CASSLRVQETQYF. DNA of the CDR3: TGCGCCAGCAGCTTGCGAGTCCAAGAGACCCAGTACTTC. Together with reference TRBV5-1 and TRBJ2-5, the CDR3 gives the full variable domain: KAGVTQTPRYLIKTRGQQVTLSCSPISGHRSVSWYQQTPGQGLQFLFEYFSETQRNKGNFPGRFSGRQFSNSRSEMNVSTLELGDSALYLCASSLRVQETQYFGPGTRLLVL.

V is TRBV11-2 and J is TRBJ2-7, with 11 bases lining up with TRBD2. There are 15 residues in the CDR3. Per the germline V gene, CDR1 is SGHAT and CDR2 is FQNNGV. With V trimmed by 5 bases and J by 2 bases, 5 bases remained unmatched. This chain's CDR3 is CASSLTSGGTYEQYF. CDR3 coding DNA: TGTGCCAGCAGCCTAACTAGCGGGGGAACCTACGAGCAGTACTTC.

The V call is TRBV5-1, the J call TRBJ2-1; 8 bases fit TRBD1. Trimming removed 1 base from V and 8 bases from J; junction bases left unmatched: 5. The germline gives CDR1 SGHRS, CDR2 YFSETQ. The CDR3 has 14 amino acids. DNA for the CDR3: TGCGCCAGCAGCTTGAGCCAGGGGGCCGATGAGCAGTTCTTC. This encodes CASSLSQGADEQFF.